This T cell receptor beta chain derives from a study of blood T cell repertoires in COVID-19. Study information: Samples representing acute and convalescent COVID-19 were sourced from the United States, Italy and Spain. PBMCs, B-cell-depleted T cells, or T cells were the source of the cDNA or gDNA that made up the material.

After removal of 0 bases from V and 6 bases from J, the junction contained 10 bases not matched to a gene. CDR3 length equals 16 residues. Germline-derived CDR1 and CDR2 are SGDLS and YYNGEE. Some clones are missing from TCRdb's copy, which holds only in-frame ones; the method was immunoSEQ multiplex PCR. The table has about 250,000 clones, about 80% seen once. This clonotype was obtained from a man aged 80 or over with acute or convalescent COVID-19. The sample comprised peripheral blood. The chain carries TRBV9 and TRBJ2-3; 7 nucleotides agree with TRBD2. The CDR3 coding sequence is TGTGCCAGCAGCGTAGAGGCGGGAGAGGTGGGGGATACGCAGTATTTT. Protein product: CASSVEAGEVGDTQYF.